This TCR beta chain was obtained from a study of memory B cells and T cells in multiple sclerosis (dated by TCRdb to between 2018 and 2020). Some background on the complete study: TCR beta repertoires of autoproliferating peripheral T cells were compared with the TCR beta repertoires of brain lesion-infiltrating T cells in multiple sclerosis patients. TCR sequencing included a couple of multiple sclerosis patients for whom either brain lesions at autopsy or brain-infiltrating cells from biopsy were available. Results the study describes overall, beyond this receptor: Because clone-set sizes varied across compartments, the counts of shared clonotypes were affected, making normalization necessary.

After stimulus-free culture of CFSE-labeled PBMCs, the autoproliferating (CFSEdim) and non-proliferating (CFSEhi) T cell fractions were sequenced separately. Altogether, some 50 million CFSE-labeled PBMCs were kept in culture for about 7 days with no stimulus, after which the replicate wells were combined. PBMCs were labeled with roughly 0.5 uM CFSE and were cultured without exogenous stimuli in serum-free AIM-V medium. PBMCs were isolated by Ficoll density gradient centrifugation and were cryopreserved before use. Using a FACSAria III, live 7-AAD-negative cells were sorted, then washed with PBS and stored frozen at -80 degrees C as dry pellets. The CDR3 runs 17 residues from the cysteine to the phenylalanine. Of the read, only the CDR3 DNA is kept; its 51 bases are in frame from base 1. In the germline V gene, CDR1 corresponds to SGHRS and CDR2 to YFSETQ. V lost 4 bases and J lost 0 bases, and the count of bases not matched to a germline gene is 10.

A single count supports this clone. Its antigen is currently not known. It has no much larger one-base neighbor in the sample; base qualities were not kept. TCRbeta CDR3 regions were amplified from extracted genomic DNA using the immunoSEQ Platform. The immunoSEQ assay combined multiplex PCR with high-throughput sequencing and a vendor bioinformatics pipeline. The paper's data handling went like this. Non-productive sequences and CDR3s under 4 amino acids long were removed, and the clonotype frequencies in each sample were recalculated. In immunoSEQ Analyzer 2.0, a clonotype counted as shared when the CDR3 amino acid, V gene and J gene sequences were identical. To normalize repertoire overlap, the number of shared clonotypes was divided by the product of the two clone-set sizes and multiplied by 1000 to give arbitrary units. This immuneACCESS table, as held by TCRdb, lists in-frame sequences with V and J called but not all clones. Of the missing ones, under half trace to an unresolved V gene in checked studies; the others have no known cause. V and J calls and clone size are those listed in that table; D and trimming were worked out from the DNA. This sample has roughly 12,000 clones in its table, and about 83% of those were observed once. The ten largest account for less than 3.5% of the sample.

The receptor was derived from a human donor with multiple sclerosis. The chain couples TRBV5-1 to TRBJ2-3; 8 bases in the junction line up with TRBD1. Sequenced: PBMCs from blood kept in culture. This receptor carries the CDR3 CASSKAGTGTSTDTQYF. The DNA reads as follows: TGCGCCAGCAGCAAAGCCGGGACAGGAACTAGCACAGATACGCAGTATTTT.